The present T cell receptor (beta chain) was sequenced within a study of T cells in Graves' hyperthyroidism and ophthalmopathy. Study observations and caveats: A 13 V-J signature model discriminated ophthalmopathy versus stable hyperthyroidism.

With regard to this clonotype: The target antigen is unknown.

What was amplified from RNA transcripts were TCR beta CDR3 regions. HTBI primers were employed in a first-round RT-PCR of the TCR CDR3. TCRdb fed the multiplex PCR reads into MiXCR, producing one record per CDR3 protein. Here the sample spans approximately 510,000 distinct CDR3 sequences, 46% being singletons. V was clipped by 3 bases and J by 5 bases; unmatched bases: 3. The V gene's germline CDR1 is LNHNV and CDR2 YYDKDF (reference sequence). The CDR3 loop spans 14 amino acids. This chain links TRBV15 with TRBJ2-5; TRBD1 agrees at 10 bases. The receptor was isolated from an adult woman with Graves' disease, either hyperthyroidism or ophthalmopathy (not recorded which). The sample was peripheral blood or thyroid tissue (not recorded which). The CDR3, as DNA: TGTGCCACCAGCAGGACAGGGGGCGGGGAGACCCAGTACTTC. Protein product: CATSRTGGGETQYF.